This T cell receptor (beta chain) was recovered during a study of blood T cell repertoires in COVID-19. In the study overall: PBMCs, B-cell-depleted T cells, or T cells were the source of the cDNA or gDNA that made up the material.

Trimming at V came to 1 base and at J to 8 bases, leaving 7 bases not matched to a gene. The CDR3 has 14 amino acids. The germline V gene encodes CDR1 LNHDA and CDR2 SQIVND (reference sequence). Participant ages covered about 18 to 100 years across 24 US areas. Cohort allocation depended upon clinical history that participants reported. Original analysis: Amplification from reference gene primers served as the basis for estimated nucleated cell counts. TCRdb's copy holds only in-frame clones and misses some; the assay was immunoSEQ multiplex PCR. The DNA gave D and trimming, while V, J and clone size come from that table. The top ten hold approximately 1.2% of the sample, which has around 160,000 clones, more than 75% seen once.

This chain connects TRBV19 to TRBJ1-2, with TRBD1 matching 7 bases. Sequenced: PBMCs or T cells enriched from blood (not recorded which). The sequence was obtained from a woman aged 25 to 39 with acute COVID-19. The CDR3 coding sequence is TGTGCCAGTAGTATAGGACAGGGAAGAAGGGGCTACACCTTC. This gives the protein CASSIGQGRRGYTF.